The clone carrying this TCR beta chain was counted a few times. Its antigen is undetermined. The authors made TCR cDNA by 5'RACE template switching, adding a universal primer site and UMIs. TCRdb reprocessed the 5' RACE reads via MiXCR and lists one record per CDR3 protein. The sample shows 340,000 or so distinct CDR3 sequences, 12% of them seen only once. This specimen belongs to a study of T cells after yellow fever vaccination. Study summary: When fractions had low cell numbers, they were prepared with SMART-Seq v4 Ultra Low Input. General observations from the study: Post-booster reappearance was seen for most primary-vaccination clones (about 96% CD4, around 88% CD8). FACS-sorted repertoires could harbor abundant contaminating bulk-population clonotypes.

V was trimmed by 1 base and J by 3 bases, leaving 9 bases between them. Germline-derived CDR1 and CDR2 are SEHNR and FQNEAQ (reference sequence). CDR3 size: 14 residues. The chain recombines TRBV7-9 with TRBJ1-2, with a tentative D call TRBD1 (5 bases). This TCR was sampled from a man aged 18 to 29 who received the YFV17D yellow fever vaccine. The specimen was CD4+ T cells sorted from PBMCs, collected 15 days after the yellow fever booster vaccination. The CDR3 reads CASSLGGEDYGYTF. CDR3 nucleotides: TGTGCCAGCAGCTTAGGAGGGGAGGACTATGGCTACACCTTC.